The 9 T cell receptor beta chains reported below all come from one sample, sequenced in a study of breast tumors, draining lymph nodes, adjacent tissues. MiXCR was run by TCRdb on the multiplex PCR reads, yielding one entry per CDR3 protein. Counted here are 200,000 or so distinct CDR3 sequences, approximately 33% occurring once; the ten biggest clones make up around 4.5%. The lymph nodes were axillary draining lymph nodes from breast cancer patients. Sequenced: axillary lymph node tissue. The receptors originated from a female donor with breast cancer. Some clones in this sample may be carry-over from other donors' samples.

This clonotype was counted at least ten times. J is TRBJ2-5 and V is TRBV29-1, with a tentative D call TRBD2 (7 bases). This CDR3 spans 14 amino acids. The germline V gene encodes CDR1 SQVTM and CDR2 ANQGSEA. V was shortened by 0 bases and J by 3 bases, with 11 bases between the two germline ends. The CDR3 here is CSVEDKGGEETQYF. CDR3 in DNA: TGCAGCGTTGAAGATAAGGGGGGGGAAGAGACCCAGTACTTC.

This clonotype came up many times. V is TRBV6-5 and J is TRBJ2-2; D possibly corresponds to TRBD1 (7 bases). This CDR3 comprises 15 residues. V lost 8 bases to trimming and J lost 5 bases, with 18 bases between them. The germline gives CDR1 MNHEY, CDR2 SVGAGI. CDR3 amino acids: CASRKGGRGTGELFF. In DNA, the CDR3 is TGTGCCAGCCGAAAAGGGGGCCGGGGGACCGGGGAGCTGTTTTTT.

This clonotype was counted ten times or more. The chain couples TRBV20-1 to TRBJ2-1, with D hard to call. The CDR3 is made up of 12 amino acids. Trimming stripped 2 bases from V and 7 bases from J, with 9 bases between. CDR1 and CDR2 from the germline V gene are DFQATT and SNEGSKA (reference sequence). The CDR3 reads CSARLQVNEQFF. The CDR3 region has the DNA TGCAGTGCTAGACTTCAGGTTAATGAGCAGTTCTTC.

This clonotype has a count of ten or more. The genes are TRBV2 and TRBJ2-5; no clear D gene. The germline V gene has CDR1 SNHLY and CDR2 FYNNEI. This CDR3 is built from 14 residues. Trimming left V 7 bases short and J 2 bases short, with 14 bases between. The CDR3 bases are TGTGCCAGCATCCTTCCTTCCATTCAAGAGACCCAGTACTTC. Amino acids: CASILPSIQETQYF.

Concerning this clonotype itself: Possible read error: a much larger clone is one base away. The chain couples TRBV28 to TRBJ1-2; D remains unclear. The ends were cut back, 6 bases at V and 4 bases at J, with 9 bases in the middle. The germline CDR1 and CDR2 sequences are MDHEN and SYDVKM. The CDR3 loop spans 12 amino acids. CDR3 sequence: CASRDTAYGYTF. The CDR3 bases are TGTGCCAGCAGAGACACAGCCTATGGCTACACCTTC.

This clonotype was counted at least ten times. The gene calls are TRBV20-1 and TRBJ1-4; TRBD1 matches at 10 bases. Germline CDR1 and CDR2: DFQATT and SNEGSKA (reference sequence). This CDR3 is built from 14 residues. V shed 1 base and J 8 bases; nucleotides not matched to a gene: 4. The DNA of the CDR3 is TGCAGTGCTAGAGCCGGGACAGGGGAGGAAAAACTGTTTTTT. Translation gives CSARAGTGEEKLFF.

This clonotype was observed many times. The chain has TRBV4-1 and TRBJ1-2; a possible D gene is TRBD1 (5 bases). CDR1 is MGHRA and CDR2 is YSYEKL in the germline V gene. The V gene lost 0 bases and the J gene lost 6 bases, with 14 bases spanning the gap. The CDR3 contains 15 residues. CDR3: CASSQDSGGWDGYTF. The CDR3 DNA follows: TGCGCCAGCAGCCAAGATAGCGGGGGTTGGGATGGCTACACCTTC.

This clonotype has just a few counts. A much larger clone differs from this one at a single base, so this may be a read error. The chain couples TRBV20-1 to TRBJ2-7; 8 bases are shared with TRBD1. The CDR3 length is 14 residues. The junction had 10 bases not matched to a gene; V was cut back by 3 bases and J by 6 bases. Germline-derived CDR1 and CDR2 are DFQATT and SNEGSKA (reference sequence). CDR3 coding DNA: TGCAGTGCTAGGGCCGGACAGGGATTCTCCGAGCAGTACTTC. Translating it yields CSARAGQGFSEQYF.

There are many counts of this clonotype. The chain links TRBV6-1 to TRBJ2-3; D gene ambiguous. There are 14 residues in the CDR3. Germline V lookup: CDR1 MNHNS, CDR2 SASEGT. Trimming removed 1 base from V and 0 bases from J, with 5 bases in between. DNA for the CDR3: TGTGCCAGCAGTGAAGTTAGGAGCACAGATACGCAGTATTTT. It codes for CASSEVRSTDTQYF.